This T cell receptor beta chain was identified during a study of shared T cell receptors in the human thymus. The assay was immunoSEQ multiplex PCR, and TCRdb's table has in-frame clones only and misses some. Of approximately 760,000 clones detected, 70% to 90% appear once; the ten largest clones hold under 0.012%. The V end lost 3 bases, the J end lost 2 bases, and 17 bases lay between the germline ends. CDR3 size: 18 residues. Germline CDR1 is MDHEN and CDR2 is SYDVKM. The same sample was also used in a study of human thymus T cells. That paper states: The people who donated were healthy Finnish babies having corrective surgery for congenital heart defects.

V usage is TRBV28 and J usage is TRBJ2-6, with TRBD1 as a possible D gene (6 bases). Sequencing input: thymocytes. The receptor comes from a girl in the first two years of life with a congenital heart defect. Written as DNA, the CDR3 is TGTGCCAGCAGTTTCGTTTCAGGGGTTGGGACTGGGGCCAACGTCCTGACTTTC. Amino acid sequence: CASSFVSGVGTGANVLTF.